This T cell receptor beta chain is drawn from a study of blood T cell repertoires in COVID-19. The wider study: In each case, the material was cDNA or gDNA derived from T cells, B-cell-depleted T cells, or PBMCs.

Enrolled through a virtual design, the participants were between roughly 18 and 100 years of age and came from roughly 22 US areas. Participants were placed into cohorts based on the clinical history they reported. Repertoires were generated with immunoSEQ multiplex PCR, while TCRdb's copy carries only in-frame clones and drops some. The sample consists of about 300,000 clones, 75% to 95% of them appearing once. The sequence came from a woman in her 30s who had recovered from COVID-19. The source material was PBMCs or T cells enriched from blood (not recorded which).

CDR3 in amino acids: CSVRKSYEQYF. In nucleotides, the CDR3 is TGCAGCGTCAGGAAGAGCTACGAGCAGTACTTC. The chain combines TRBV29-1 with TRBJ2-7; D unclear. This CDR3 has 11 residues. CDR1 and CDR2 from the germline V gene are SQVTM and ANQGSEA. V was clipped by 6 bases and J by 3 bases, with 9 bases between them.